The sequence of this TCR beta chain was determined in a study of blood T cell repertoires in COVID-19. About the research overall: The United States, Italy and Spain were the sources of the acute and convalescent COVID-19 samples. T cells, B-cell-depleted T cells, or PBMCs provided the cDNA or gDNA that served as material.

The CDR3 sequence is 15 residues long. V lost 6 bases and J lost 4; bases outside the gene matches: 4. Germline CDR1 and CDR2: MNHEY and SMNVEV (reference sequence). Per the original data handling: By means of reference gene primer amplification, nucleated cell counts were estimated. Some clones are missing from TCRdb's copy, which holds only in-frame ones; the method was immunoSEQ multiplex PCR. The V and J calls and clone size come from that table; D and trimming were worked out from the DNA. The data hold approximately 77,000 clones, with about four fifths observed a single time. The origin of this receptor is a woman aged 60 to 75 with acute or convalescent COVID-19. The genes are TRBV27 and TRBJ2-2, with 11 bases matching TRBD2. The material sequenced was peripheral blood. CDR3 sequence: CASSRGTSGTGELFF. CDR3 nucleotide sequence: TGTGCCAGCAGCCGCGGGACTAGCGGCACCGGGGAGCTGTTTTTT.